This is a list of T cell receptor beta chains from one sample in a study of long-term antiretroviral therapy in people with HIV. Data came from immunoSEQ multiplex PCR; TCRdb stores just in-frame clones and leaves some out. The profile covers 35,000 to 40,000 clones, with 70% to 90% appearing a single time and roughly a tenth taken by the ten largest. Sequencing used unsorted PBMCs, obtained 2.2 years after starting antiretroviral therapy. The receptors were sampled from a young man with HIV. Both conserved end residues are trimmed from each CDR3.

j_gene: TRBJ1-4
v_gene: TRBV30
CDR3aa: AWSDGTWMKELF

j_gene: TRBJ1-1
v_gene: TRBV4-1
CDR3aa: ASSQDWSGAEAF

j_gene: TRBJ2-1
v_gene: TRBV11-2
CDR3aa: ASSQHLGLYNEQF

j_gene: TRBJ1-2
v_gene: TRBV27
CDR3aa: ASSPTANYGYT

j_gene: TRBJ2-5
v_gene: TRBV7-8
CDR3aa: ASSQGPQETQY

j_gene: TRBJ2-7
v_gene: TRBV15
CDR3aa: ATSRLAGEEQY

j_gene: TRBJ2-5
v_gene: TRBV7-9
CDR3aa: ASSSLGSLGQETQY

j_gene: TRBJ1-2
v_gene: TRBV2
CDR3aa: ASSEWGQDYGYT

j_gene: TRBJ1-2
v_gene: TRBV27
CDR3aa: ASSPFRTGNYGYT

j_gene: TRBJ2-7
v_gene: TRBV28
CDR3aa: ASSFSSEQY

j_gene: TRBJ2-3
v_gene: TRBV6-5
CDR3aa: ASSRGDTTDTQY

j_gene: TRBJ2-2
v_gene: TRBV28
CDR3aa: ASTGTSGSFSGELF

j_gene: TRBJ1-3
v_gene: TRBV19
CDR3aa: ASSINRGNTIY

j_gene: TRBJ1-5
v_gene: TRBV9
CDR3aa: ASSSDEVLNQPQH

j_gene: TRBJ1-4
v_gene: TRBV7-6
CDR3aa: ASSLDPGGREKLF

j_gene: TRBJ1-2
v_gene: TRBV9
CDR3aa: ASSVSWDSNYGYT

j_gene: TRBJ1-1
v_gene: TRBV25-1
CDR3aa: ASSEPGDKTEAF

j_gene: TRBJ1-2
v_gene: TRBV10-2
CDR3aa: ASSQLGPGHGYT

j_gene: TRBJ2-7
v_gene: TRBV27
CDR3aa: ASTPRTSYEQY

j_gene: TRBJ1-2
v_gene: TRBV28
CDR3aa: ASSLQGIPGYT

j_gene: TRBJ2-3
v_gene: TRBV19
CDR3aa: ATQGRERGGPTDTQY

j_gene: TRBJ2-7
v_gene: TRBV6-5
CDR3aa: ASSPEGRLAYEQY

j_gene: TRBJ2-5
v_gene: TRBV28
CDR3aa: ASSANSRETQY

j_gene: TRBJ1-1
v_gene: TRBV14
CDR3aa: ASSPLFTGNTEAF

j_gene: TRBJ1-2
v_gene: TRBV6-1
CDR3aa: ASSETKYYGYT

j_gene: TRBJ2-7
v_gene: TRBV18
CDR3aa: ASSPSSYEQY

j_gene: TRBJ2-7
v_gene: TRBV6-6
CDR3aa: ASSYSTGHEQY

j_gene: TRBJ2-7
v_gene: TRBV7-3
CDR3aa: ASSLSGGASEQY

j_gene: TRBJ1-2
v_gene: TRBV6-5
CDR3aa: ASSYSLTENYGYT

j_gene: TRBJ2-3
v_gene: TRBV7-8
CDR3aa: ASSSDRGADTQY

j_gene: TRBJ1-4
v_gene: TRBV28
CDR3aa: ASSPDREGEKLF

j_gene: TRBJ2-1
v_gene: TRBV5-6
CDR3aa: ASSLGLGDNEQF

j_gene: TRBJ2-7
v_gene: TRBV7-2
CDR3aa: ASSLVGTSANMKQY

j_gene: TRBJ2-7
v_gene: TRBV30
CDR3aa: ACPTGSFHEQY

j_gene: TRBJ1-2
v_gene: TRBV2
CDR3aa: ASSEGPKSQGDDGYT

j_gene: TRBJ2-3
v_gene: TRBV5-1
CDR3aa: ASSSGQGITDTQY

j_gene: TRBJ1-2
v_gene: TRBV29-1
CDR3aa: SVAGQSNYGYT

j_gene: TRBJ1-3
v_gene: TRBV7-9
CDR3aa: ASSLEARGNTIY

j_gene: TRBJ2-2
v_gene: TRBV15
CDR3aa: ATSSVRGTGELF

j_gene: TRBJ1-1
v_gene: TRBV4-3
CDR3aa: ASSQGPGLMNTEAF